The entry that follows covers one T cell receptor beta chain sequence. Its antigen is unidentified. Time point meaning: persistent/refractory GD, antithyroid drugs over 5 years with positive TRAb. With RNA extracted from PBMCs as input, the TCR library was made. These data originate in a study of regulatory T cells in long-lasting Graves disease. Study findings and constraints: Only peripheral blood was studied, not thyroid tissue.

CDR3 regions were amplified by Arm-PCR using iRepertoire HTBI primers to build TCR beta libraries. From the multiplex PCR reads, TCRdb called clonotypes with MiXCR, one entry per CDR3 protein. The profile covers fewer than 600,000 distinct CDR3 sequences, with 20% to 25% appearing a single time and around 13% taken by the ten largest. This CDR3 has 14 residues. The germline V and J ends were trimmed by 2 bases and 6 bases, with 11 bases remaining between them. Germline V gene sequence: CDR1 SGHNT, CDR2 YYREEE (reference sequence). This chain links TRBV5-4 with TRBJ2-2; D perhaps matches TRBD1 (6 bases). This clonotype originated in a female donor with Graves disease. Material: peripheral blood mononuclear cells (PBMCs), obtained when the disease was refractory, from a patient treated with antithyroid drugs. The CDR3 sequence is CASSFTGSPGELFF. The DNA for the CDR3 is TGTGCCAGCAGCTTCACAGGGAGCCCCGGGGAGCTGTTTTTT.